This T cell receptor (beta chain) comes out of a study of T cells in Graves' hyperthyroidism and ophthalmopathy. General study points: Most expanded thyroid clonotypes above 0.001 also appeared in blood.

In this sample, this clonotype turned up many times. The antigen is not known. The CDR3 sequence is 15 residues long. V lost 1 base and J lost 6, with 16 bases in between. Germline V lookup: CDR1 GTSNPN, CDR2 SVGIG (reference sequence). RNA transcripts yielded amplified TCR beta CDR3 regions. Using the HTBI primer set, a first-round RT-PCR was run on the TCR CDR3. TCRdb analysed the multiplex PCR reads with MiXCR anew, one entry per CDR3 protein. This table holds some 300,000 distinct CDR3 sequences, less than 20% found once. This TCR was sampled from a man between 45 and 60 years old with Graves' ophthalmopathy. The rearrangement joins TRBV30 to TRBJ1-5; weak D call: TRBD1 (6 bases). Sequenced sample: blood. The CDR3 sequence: CAWSAKGVFGQPQHF. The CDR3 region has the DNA TGTGCCTGGAGTGCGAAGGGGGTATTCGGTCAGCCCCAGCATTTT.